The present T cell receptor (beta chain) was sequenced within a study of post-analysis software for immune sequencing data. Study-level findings and limits: Patients showed TRBV5-6, TRBV5-1 and TRBV20-1 among roughly 5 TRBV segments more frequent than in controls.

The V segment lost 3 bases and the J segment 5 bases; nucleotides outside the gene matches: 3. The CDR3 is 13 amino acids. Germline V lookup: CDR1 MGHRA, CDR2 YSYEKL. Unique molecular identifiers had been added to the TCR beta cDNA libraries. TCRdb processed the PCR reads anew with MiXCR; each CDR3 protein has one entry. The data show about 760,000 distinct CDR3 sequences, 30% seen once. About this clonotype itself: Its antigen is as yet unknown.

This chain links TRBV4-1 with TRBJ2-5; 7 nucleotides line up with TRBD1. This receptor was identified in a girl under 18 with multiple sclerosis. Material for sequencing was blood. CDR3 in amino acids: CASSQVQGETQYF. Here the CDR3 DNA reads TGCGCCAGCAGCCAGGTACAGGGGGAGACCCAGTACTTC.